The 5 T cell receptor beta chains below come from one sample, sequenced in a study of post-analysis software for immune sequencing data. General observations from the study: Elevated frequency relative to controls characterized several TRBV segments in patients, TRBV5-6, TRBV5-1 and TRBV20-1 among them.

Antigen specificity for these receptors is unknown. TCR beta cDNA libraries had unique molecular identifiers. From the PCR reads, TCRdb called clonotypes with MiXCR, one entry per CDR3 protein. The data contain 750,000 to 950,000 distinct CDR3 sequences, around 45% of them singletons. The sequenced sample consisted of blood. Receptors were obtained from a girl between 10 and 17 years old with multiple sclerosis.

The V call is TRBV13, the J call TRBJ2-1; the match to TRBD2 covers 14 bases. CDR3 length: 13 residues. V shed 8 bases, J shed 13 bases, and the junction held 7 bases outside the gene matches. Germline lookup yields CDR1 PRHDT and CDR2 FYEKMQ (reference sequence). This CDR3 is CASPGTSGSAQFF. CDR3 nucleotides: TGTGCCAGCCCCGGGACTAGCGGGAGTGCCCAGTTCTTC.

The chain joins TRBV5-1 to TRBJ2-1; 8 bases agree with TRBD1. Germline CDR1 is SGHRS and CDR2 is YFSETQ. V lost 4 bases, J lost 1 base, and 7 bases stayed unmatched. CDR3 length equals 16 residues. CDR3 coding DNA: TGCGCCAGCAGCAGGCTGACAGGGGAGTCCTACAATGAGCAGTTCTTC. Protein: CASSRLTGESYNEQFF.

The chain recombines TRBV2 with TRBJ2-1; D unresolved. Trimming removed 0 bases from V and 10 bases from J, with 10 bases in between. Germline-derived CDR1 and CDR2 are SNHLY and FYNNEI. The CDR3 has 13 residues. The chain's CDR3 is CASSEADGPEQFF. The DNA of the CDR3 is TGTGCCAGCAGTGAAGCGGACGGACCAGAGCAGTTCTTC.

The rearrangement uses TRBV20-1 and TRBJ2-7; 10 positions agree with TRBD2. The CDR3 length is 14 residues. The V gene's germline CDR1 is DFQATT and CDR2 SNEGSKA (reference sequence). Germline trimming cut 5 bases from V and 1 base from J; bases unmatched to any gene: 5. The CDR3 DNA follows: TGCAGTGCTCGTCAGCGGGAGGGTTCCTACGAGCAGTACTTC. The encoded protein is CSARQREGSYEQYF.

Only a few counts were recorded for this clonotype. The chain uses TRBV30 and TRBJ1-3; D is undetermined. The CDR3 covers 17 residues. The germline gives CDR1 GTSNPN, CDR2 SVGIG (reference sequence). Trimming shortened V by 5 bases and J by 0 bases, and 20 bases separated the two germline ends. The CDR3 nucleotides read TGTGCCTGGCTCAGGAAGGAGGTTCCGAGCTCTGGAAACACCATATATTTT. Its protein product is CAWLRKEVPSSGNTIYF.